These 22 T cell receptor beta chains were sequenced from one sample in a study of blood T cell repertoires in COVID-19. Assay: immunoSEQ multiplex PCR; the TCRdb copy retains only in-frame clones and omits some. This table has hundreds of thousands of clones, about 87% appearing once. The sample taken for sequencing was peripheral blood. The receptors come from a human donor in a cohort sampled during active COVID-19.

V usage is TRBV12-3 or TRBV12-4 and J usage is TRBJ2-1; D gene unclear. The CDR3 covers 13 residues. V was trimmed by 5 bases and J by 1 base, leaving 6 bases between them. CDR3 coding DNA: TGTGCCAGCAGTCCTAATTCCTACAATGAGCAGTTCTTC. Translation gives CASSPNSYNEQFF.

The genes are TRBV7-2 and TRBJ2-7, with 10 positions matching TRBD1. Germline loops: CDR1 SGHTA, CDR2 FQGNSA. J lost 7 bases, V lost 5 bases, and 11 bases had no gene match. CDR3 length: 15 residues. The CDR3 loop reads CASSITGTGVGEQYF. The CDR3 DNA reads as TGTGCCAGCAGCATAACCGGGACAGGGGTTGGAGAGCAGTACTTC.

This clone was seen only a few times. This sequence joins TRBV11-3 and TRBJ2-1; the D gene is possibly TRBD2 (5 bases). The germline V gene encodes CDR1 SGHNT and CDR2 YENEEA. The CDR3 sequence is 12 residues long. V was cut by 3 bases and J by 5 bases, with 5 bases left in between. The CDR3 DNA is TGTGCCAGCAGCTTGGGAGACAATGAGCAGTTCTTC. Residues: CASSLGDNEQFF.

The CDR3 DNA is TGCGCCAGCAGCCAGGCTACCGGGACAGCGAACACCGGGGAGCTGTTTTTT. It translates to CASSQATGTANTGELFF. The V call is TRBV4-1, the J call TRBJ2-2; 7 bases fit TRBD1. Looked up from germline, CDR1 is MGHRA and CDR2 is YSYEKL. The CDR3 has 17 residues. Germline trimming cut 3 bases from V and 0 bases from J; bases unmatched to any gene: 7.

The rearrangement joins TRBV11-2 to TRBJ2-7, with D tentatively TRBD1 (6 bases). Germline CDR1 SGHAT, CDR2 FQNNGV. The CDR3 extends over 12 amino acids. With 10 bases removed from V and 5 bases from J, the gap between germline ends came to 15 bases. The CDR3 loop reads CATSAGAHEQYF. As DNA, the CDR3 is TGTGCCACCTCCGCAGGGGCCCACGAGCAGTACTTC. The entire variable domain, with the rest obtained from reference TRBV11-2 and TRBJ2-7, is as follows: EAGVAQSPRYKIIEKRQSVAFWCNPISGHATLYWYQQILGQGPKLLIQFQNNGVVDDSQLPKDRFSAERLKGVDSTLKIQPAKLEDSAVYLCATSAGAHEQYFGPGTRLTVT.

The V call is TRBV6-6, the J call TRBJ2-1; no reliable D call. Trimming left V 2 bases short and J 2 bases short, with 10 bases between. The CDR3 runs 15 residues. The germline V gene has CDR1 MNHNY and CDR2 SVGAGI (reference sequence). The CDR3 reads CASSYPPSPYNEQFF. The DNA of the CDR3 is TGTGCCAGCAGTTACCCTCCCTCCCCCTACAATGAGCAGTTCTTC.

The V gene is TRBV5-1, the J gene TRBJ2-1; 10 bases fit TRBD2. V gave up 1 base and J gave up 2 bases; unmatched junction bases: 0. Germline lookup yields CDR1 SGHRS and CDR2 YFSETQ. The CDR3 totals 15 residues. The CDR3 coding sequence is TGCGCCAGCAGCTTGAGCGGGAGGGCCTACAATGAGCAGTTCTTC. Residues: CASSLSGRAYNEQFF.

The V and J genes are TRBV2 and TRBJ2-5; TRBD1 matches 7 bases. The V segment lost 8 bases and the J segment 2 bases; nucleotides outside the gene matches: 8. The CDR3 extends over 14 amino acids. From germline, CDR1 is SNHLY and CDR2 FYNNEI. DNA of the CDR3: TGTGCCAGCTTGCTGGACAGGACACAAGAGACCCAGTACTTC. The encoded protein is CASLLDRTQETQYF.

The chain has TRBV5-6 and TRBJ1-1, with D possibly TRBD1 on 5 matching bases. Germline assignment: CDR1 SGHDT and CDR2 YYEEEE. This CDR3 comprises 18 residues. Between the trimmed V and J ends, which lost 4 bases and 3 bases, there was a span of 25 bases. The CDR3 DNA reads TGTGCCAGCAGCCCGTATCGGGGGACCTATGGGGCGTACACTGAAGCTTTCTTT. This gives the protein CASSPYRGTYGAYTEAFF.

The V and J genes are TRBV18 and TRBJ2-5, with 13 bases matching TRBD2. The trim removed 4 bases at V and 4 bases at J, leaving 3 bases unmatched. The CDR3 is 15 amino acids. The V gene's germline CDR1 is KGHSH and CDR2 LQKENI. In nucleotides, the CDR3 is TGTGCCAGCTCACTTGGACTAGCGGGGGCAGAGACCCAGTACTTC. As protein: CASSLGLAGAETQYF.

This clone was picked up one time. The chain combines TRBV3-1 (or the pseudogene TRBV3-2) with TRBJ1-3; no clear D gene. Trimming removed 4 bases from V and 2 bases from J, with 9 bases in between. CDR1 is LGHDT, CDR2 YNNKEL, per germline (reference sequence). The length of the CDR3 is 14 residues. CDR3 bases: TGTGCCAGCAGCCCTGGTAGCCCTGGAAACACCATATATTTT. Protein: CASSPGSPGNTIYF.

V gene TRBV15 combines with J gene TRBJ1-5; 8 positions agree with TRBD1. The germline gives CDR1 LNHNV, CDR2 YYDKDF (reference sequence). Trimming took 4 bases from V and 8 from J; bases not matched to a gene: 10. The CDR3 runs 15 residues. CDR3 residues: CATSIRQGLGEPQHF. The CDR3 DNA follows: TGTGCCACCAGCATTAGACAGGGGCTTGGAGAGCCCCAGCATTTT.

The chain has TRBV11-2 and TRBJ2-2; D gene uncertain. The CDR3 consists of 14 residues. CDR1 and CDR2 from the germline V gene are SGHAT and FQNNGV. The ends were cut back, 3 bases at V and 4 bases at J, with 9 bases in the middle. The CDR3 spells CASSLRSGTGELFF. CDR3 nucleotides: TGTGCCAGCAGCTTGCGTTCGGGCACCGGGGAGCTGTTTTTT.

This clone was seen only once. V usage is TRBV6-1 and J usage is TRBJ1-4; maybe TRBD1 (6 bases). Trimming pared 3 bases from V and 3 bases from J, leaving 14 bases between. This CDR3 contains 16 residues. CDR1 and CDR2 (germline): MNHNS, SASEGT. This CDR3 is CASSELHGTSNEKLFF. The CDR3 nucleotides read TGTGCCAGCAGTGAGCTTCACGGGACATCTAATGAAAAACTGTTTTTT.

This chain connects TRBV20-1 to TRBJ1-5; no clear D. The CDR3 has 15 residues. V lost 3 bases and J lost 2, with 14 bases in between. Germline values: CDR1 DFQATT, CDR2 SNEGSKA (reference sequence). The DNA for the CDR3 is TGCAGTGCTAGTGGAGGCAGCCGGGGCAATCAGCCCCAGCATTTT. Amino acids: CSASGGSRGNQPQHF.

The rearrangement uses TRBV7-2 and TRBJ2-5; D perhaps matches TRBD2 (7 bases). CDR1 SGHTA and CDR2 FQGNSA come from the germline V gene. V lost 3 bases to trimming and J lost 1 base, with 12 bases between them. The CDR3 loop spans 15 amino acids. CDR3: CASSLDGGAQETQYF. DNA for the CDR3: TGTGCCAGCAGCTTGGATGGGGGGGCCCAAGAGACCCAGTACTTC.

The V gene is TRBV7-2, the J gene TRBJ1-2, with TRBD1 matching 8 bases. J lost 5 bases, V lost 8 bases, and 13 bases had no gene match. From germline, CDR1 is SGHTA and CDR2 FQGNSA. CDR3 length: 15 amino acids. The CDR3 sequence: CASGGQGWLPYGYTF. The CDR3 nucleotides read TGTGCCAGCGGCGGACAGGGTTGGCTTCCTTATGGCTACACCTTC.

This sequence joins TRBV29-1 and TRBJ1-2; D gene unclear. V was trimmed by 0 bases and J by 8 bases, leaving 19 bases between them. The CDR3 totals 15 residues. The V gene's germline CDR1 is SQVTM and CDR2 ANQGSEA. CDR3 bases: TGCAGCGTTGAAGATCGTGCGGGGTCTTACGGGGGCTACACCTTC. This encodes CSVEDRAGSYGGYTF.

The rearrangement uses TRBV19 and TRBJ1-1; maybe TRBD1 (6 bases). Per the germline V gene, CDR1 is LNHDA and CDR2 is SQIVND (reference sequence). The CDR3 length is 15 residues. V lost 4 bases to trimming and J lost 1 base, with 13 bases between them. The CDR3 here is CASSTSTGWNTEAFF. DNA for the CDR3: TGTGCCAGTAGTACCTCGACAGGCTGGAACACTGAAGCTTTCTTT.

The chain uses TRBV18 and TRBJ2-5, with D hard to call. The V end lost 3 bases, the J end lost 2 bases, and 13 bases lay between the germline ends. The V gene's germline CDR1 is KGHSH and CDR2 LQKENI. The CDR3 is 15 amino acids. The CDR3: CASSPSTRVQETQYF. The CDR3 DNA follows: TGTGCCAGCTCACCTTCTACTCGGGTTCAAGAGACCCAGTACTTC.

The rearrangement uses TRBV2 and TRBJ2-7; D might be TRBD1 (6 bases). Trimming took 7 bases from V and 3 from J, leaving 13 bases between them. The V gene's germline CDR1 is SNHLY and CDR2 FYNNEI. This CDR3 spans 13 amino acids. This chain's CDR3 is CASKYRQDYEQYF. DNA of the CDR3: TGTGCCAGCAAGTACCGACAGGACTACGAGCAGTACTTC. The full variable domain, its missing parts supplied by reference TRBV2 and TRBJ2-7, is EPEVTQTPSHQVTQMGQEVILRCVPISNHLYFYWYRQILGQKVEFLVSFYNNEISEKSEIFDDQFSVERPDGSNFTLKIRSTKLEDSAMYFCASKYRQDYEQYFGPGTRLTVT.

This rearrangement joins TRBV6-2 or TRBV6-3 to TRBJ1-1; D not certain. The CDR3 spans 15 residues. Trimming cost V 0 bases and J 7 bases, with 15 bases left between them. Germline CDR1 reads MNHEY; CDR2 reads SVGEGT. The CDR3 DNA is TGTGCCAGCAGTTACTCGGAAAAGGGTACTAGTGAAGCTTTCTTT. This translates into CASSYSEKGTSEAFF.